This T cell receptor beta chain emerged from a study of blood T cell repertoires in COVID-19. Study-wide context: From T cells, B-cell-depleted T cells, or PBMCs came the material, which was cDNA or gDNA.

Per the germline V gene, CDR1 is SGHRS and CDR2 is YFSETQ. V gave up 4 bases and J gave up 5 bases; unmatched junction bases: 2. The CDR3 covers 13 residues. Authors' methods: Scientists estimated how many nucleated cells there were by amplifying reference gene primers. Data came from immunoSEQ multiplex PCR; TCRdb stores just in-frame clones and leaves some out. That table furnishes V, J and clone size, whereas the DNA furnished D and trimming. The data hold approximately 200,000 clones, with 86% observed a single time. The study drew participants aged about 18 to 89 years from roughly 25 US areas. Participants' own reports of clinical history determined their cohort assignment.

Sequenced material: PBMCs or T cells enriched from blood (not recorded which). The clonotype was recovered from a woman in her 30s who had recovered from COVID-19. This chain connects TRBV5-1 to TRBJ2-5; TRBD1 matches 10 bases. CDR3 in amino acids: CASSGTGEETQYF. The CDR3 DNA reads as TGCGCCAGCAGCGGGACAGGGGAGGAGACCCAGTACTTC.